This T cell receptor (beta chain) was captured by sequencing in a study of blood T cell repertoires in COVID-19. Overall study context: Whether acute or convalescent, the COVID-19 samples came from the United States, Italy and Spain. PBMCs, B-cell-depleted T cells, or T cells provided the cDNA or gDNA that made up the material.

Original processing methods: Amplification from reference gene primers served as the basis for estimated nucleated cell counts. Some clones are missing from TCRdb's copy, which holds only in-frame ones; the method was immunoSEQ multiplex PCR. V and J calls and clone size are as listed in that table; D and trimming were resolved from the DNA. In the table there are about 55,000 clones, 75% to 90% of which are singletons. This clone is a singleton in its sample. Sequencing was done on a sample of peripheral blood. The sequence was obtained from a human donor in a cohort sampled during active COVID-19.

The CDR3 bases are TGTGCCAGCAGTTTCTACCCCGGGACAGGAGATGGCTACACCTTC. Its translation: CASSFYPGTGDGYTF. The chain uses TRBV28 and TRBJ1-2; TRBD1 aligns across 8 bases. Germline CDR1 and CDR2: MDHEN and SYDVKM. With 3 bases clipped from V and 6 bases from J, the junction kept 9 bases outside the gene matches. CDR3 length: 15 amino acids.